The clone carrying this TCR beta chain was detected only a few times. The antigen remains undetermined. The cDNA 3' end received a ligated oligonucleotide with a UMI. An equimolar mix of RC1.1 and RC1.2 primed the beta chain across TRBC1 and TRBC2. Separate processing of TCR alpha and beta chains began at the second PCR. TCRdb passed the UMI-ligation and nested PCR reads through MiXCR, listing each CDR3 protein once. The table lists fewer than 60,000 distinct CDR3 sequences, roughly 12% of them singletons. This specimen belongs to a study of quantifying T cell responses using KT2 cells. Looking at the study overall: cDNA was made from DNase-treated RNA using alpha and beta constant primers.

The CDR3 contains 16 residues. V lost 0 bases and J 4 bases, leaving 13 bases between the germline ends. CDR1 is MGHRA and CDR2 is YSYEKL in the germline V gene. Study results and caveats: At about one KT2 cell per 100,000 PBMC, KT2 sequences were still detected.

The sample taken for sequencing was PBMCs spiked with cells of the T cell clone KT2. The origin of this receptor is a human donor. V is TRBV4-1 and J is TRBJ2-1; D gene uncertain. The CDR3 DNA follows: TGCGCCAGCAGCCAAGAGCAGGCCCGTGGGTACAATGAGCAGTTCTTC. It encodes CASSQEQARGYNEQFF.